Below, 8 T cell receptor beta chains from the same sample are listed, as sequenced in a study of cytomegalovirus exposure and HLA in healthy donors. Primers included in the PCR were 60 Vbeta and 13 Jbeta primers. TCRdb's table, derived via immunoSEQ multiplex PCR, lists solely in-frame clones and lacks some. The data include approximately 120,000 clones; the top ten clones carry under 2.5%. Material for sequencing was PBMCs. These receptors all come from a man aged 35-49 years in good health and CMV-seronegative.

This chain joins TRBV5-4 and TRBJ2-3; tentative D call: TRBD2 (6 bases). V lost 4 bases and J 3 bases, leaving 15 bases between the germline ends. This CDR3 is 15 amino acids long. CDR1 SGHNT and CDR2 YYREEE come from the germline V gene (reference sequence). The CDR3 nucleotides read TGTGCCAGCAGCAGACTTAGCGGAGCTACAGATACGCAGTATTTT. Protein product: CASSRLSGATDTQYF.

The chain joins TRBV19 to TRBJ2-3; weak D call: TRBD2 (5 bases). CDR1 LNHDA and CDR2 SQIVND come from the germline V gene (reference sequence). The CDR3 runs 16 residues. Trimming took 1 base from V and 4 from J, leaving 15 bases between them. DNA for the CDR3: TGTGCCAGTAGTATAGGTAGCGCTAGCTGGGCAGATACGCAGTATTTT. It yields the protein CASSIGSASWADTQYF.

This sequence joins TRBV5-1 and TRBJ1-4; TRBD1 aligns across 8 bases. CDR3 length: 15 residues. The germline V gene has CDR1 SGHRS and CDR2 YFSETQ. The trim removed 3 bases at V and 5 bases at J, leaving 6 bases unmatched. The CDR3 sequence: CASSSNRGYNEKLFF. The DNA for the CDR3 is TGCGCCAGCAGCTCTAACAGGGGGTACAATGAAAAACTGTTTTTT.

The rearrangement joins TRBV2 to TRBJ2-2; 9 bases fit TRBD1. This CDR3 has 14 amino acids. From germline, CDR1 is SNHLY and CDR2 FYNNEI. V was clipped by 6 bases and J by 3 bases; unmatched bases: 2. The CDR3 DNA reads TGTGCCAGCAGCGGGACAGGGTACACCGGGGAGCTGTTTTTT. This codes for CASSGTGYTGELFF.

V usage is TRBV5-4 and J usage is TRBJ2-5; 12 bases agree with TRBD2. This CDR3 has 17 residues. The germline V gene has CDR1 SGHNT and CDR2 YYREEE (reference sequence). The J segment lost 5 bases and the V segment lost 3 bases, leaving 11 bases of the junction unmatched. In DNA, the CDR3 is TGTGCCAGCAGCTCCCCCGCTAGCGGGAGGGCCTTGGAGACCCAGTACTTC. Protein sequence: CASSSPASGRALETQYF.

V and J are TRBV10-3 and TRBJ2-3, with TRBD2 matching over 8 bases. Losses at the gene ends were 11 bases for V and 0 bases for J; bases not matched to a gene: 7. The germline gives CDR1 ENHRY, CDR2 SYGVKD. The length of the CDR3 is 14 residues. The CDR3 region has the DNA TGTGCCCTCGGGGGGGGGAGTAGCACAGATACGCAGTATTTT. Translating gives CALGGGSSTDTQYF.

This chain uses TRBV4-1 with TRBJ2-7; 7 nucleotides align to TRBD2. V lost 4 bases, J lost 0 bases, and 12 bases stayed unmatched. The CDR3 runs 17 residues. Germline CDR1 reads MGHRA; CDR2 reads YSYEKL. CDR3 nucleotides: TGCGCCAGCAGCCTTCACAAGCTAGCGGCTAGCTCCTACGAGCAGTACTTC. This codes for CASSLHKLAASSYEQYF.

The rearrangement links TRBV7-2 to TRBJ2-2; D is undetermined. This CDR3 is built from 15 residues. From germline, CDR1 is SGHTA and CDR2 FQGNSA. V was shortened by 1 base and J by 1 base, with 7 bases between the two germline ends. The CDR3: CASSLEGGNTGELFF. For the CDR3, the DNA is TGTGCCAGCAGCTTAGAAGGCGGGAACACCGGGGAGCTGTTTTTT. Supplemented by reference TRBV7-2 and TRBJ2-2, the full variable domain reads GAGVSQSPSNKVTEKGKDVELRCDPISGHTALYWYRQSLGQGLEFLIYFQGNSAPDKSGLPSDRFSAERTGGSVSTLTIQRTQQEDSAVYLCASSLEGGNTGELFFGEGSRLTVL.